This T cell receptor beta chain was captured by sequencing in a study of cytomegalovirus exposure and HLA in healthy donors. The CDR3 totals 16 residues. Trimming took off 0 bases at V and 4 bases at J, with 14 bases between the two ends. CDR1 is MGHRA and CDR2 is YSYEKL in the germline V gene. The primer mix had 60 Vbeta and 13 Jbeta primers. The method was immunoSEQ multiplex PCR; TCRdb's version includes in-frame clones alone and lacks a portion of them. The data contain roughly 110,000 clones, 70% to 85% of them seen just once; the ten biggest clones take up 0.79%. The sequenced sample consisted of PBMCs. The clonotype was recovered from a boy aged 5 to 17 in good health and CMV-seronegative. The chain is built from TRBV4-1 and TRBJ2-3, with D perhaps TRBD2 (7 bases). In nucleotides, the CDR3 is TGCGCCAGCAGCCAAGATGGGGAGGGGGGGCCAGATACGCAGTATTTT. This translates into CASSQDGEGGPDTQYF.